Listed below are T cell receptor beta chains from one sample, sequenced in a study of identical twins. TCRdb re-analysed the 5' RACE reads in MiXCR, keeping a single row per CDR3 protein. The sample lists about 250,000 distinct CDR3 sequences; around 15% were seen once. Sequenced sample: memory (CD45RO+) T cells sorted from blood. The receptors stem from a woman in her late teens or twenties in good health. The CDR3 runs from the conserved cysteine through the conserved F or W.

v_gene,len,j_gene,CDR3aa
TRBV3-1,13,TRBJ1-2,CASSDGTVYGYTF
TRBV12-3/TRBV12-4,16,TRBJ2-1,CASSPSGLAGAREQFF
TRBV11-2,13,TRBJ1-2,CASSLAGYDGYTF
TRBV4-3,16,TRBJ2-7,CASSRGGRNGTYEQYF
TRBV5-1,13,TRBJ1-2,CASSLLLGYGYTF
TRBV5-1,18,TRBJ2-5,CASSLSLAGGLNQETQYF
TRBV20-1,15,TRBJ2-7,CSARAVAGDSYEQYF
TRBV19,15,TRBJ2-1,CASSIFPGESNEQFF
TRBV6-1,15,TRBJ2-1,CASGLGGSSYNEQFF
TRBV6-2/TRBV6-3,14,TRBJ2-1,CASLAGGGYNEQFF
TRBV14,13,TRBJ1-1,CASSPRTGGLAFF
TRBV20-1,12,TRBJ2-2,CSAPRGVGELFF
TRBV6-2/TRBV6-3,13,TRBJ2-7,CASSYVRSYEQYF
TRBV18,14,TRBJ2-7,CASRATGTAYEQYF
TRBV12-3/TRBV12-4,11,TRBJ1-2,CASSLRYGYTF
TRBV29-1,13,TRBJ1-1,CSGTDRRNTEAFF
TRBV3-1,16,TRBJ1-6,CASSQDGRARESPLHF
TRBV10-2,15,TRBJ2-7,CASSEGASGSYEQYF
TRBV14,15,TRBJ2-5,CASSQDRGRSETQYF
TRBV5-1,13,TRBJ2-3,CASSLASADTQYF
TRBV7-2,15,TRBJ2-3,CASNNGQAGTDTQYF
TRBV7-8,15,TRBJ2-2,CASTPAGARAGELFF
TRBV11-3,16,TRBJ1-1,CASSLWVGWGNTEAFF
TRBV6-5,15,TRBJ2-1,CASSLGPSEVYEQFF
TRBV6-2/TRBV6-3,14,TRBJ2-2,CASSFSGYTGELFF
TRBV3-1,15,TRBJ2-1,CASSQWTGGVNEQFF
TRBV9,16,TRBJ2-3,CASSVRGSWTTDTQYF
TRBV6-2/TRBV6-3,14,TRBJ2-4,CASSSSGTPGIQYF
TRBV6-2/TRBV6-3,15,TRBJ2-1,CASSPTTLTYNEQFF
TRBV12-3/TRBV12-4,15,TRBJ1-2,CASSKRSRGPYGYTF
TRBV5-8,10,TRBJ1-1,CASSLDEAFF
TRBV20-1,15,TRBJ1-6,CSARGGGQFDSPLHF
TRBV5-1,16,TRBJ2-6,CASSLEPGSGANVLTF
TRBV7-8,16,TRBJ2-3,CASSLALIAHPDTQYF
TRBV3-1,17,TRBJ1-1,CASSEKAAGRWYTEAFF
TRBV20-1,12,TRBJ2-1,CSAQSSYNEQFF
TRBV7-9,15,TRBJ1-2,CASSRDPDRPQGYTF
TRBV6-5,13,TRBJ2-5,CASSWAVGATQYF
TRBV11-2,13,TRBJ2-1,CASSPLRGNEQFF
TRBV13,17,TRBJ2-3,CASSHRFPGRMTDTQYF
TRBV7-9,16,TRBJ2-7,CASSLGPSRSSYEQYF
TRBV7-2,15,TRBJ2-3,CASSTGTSYTDTQYF
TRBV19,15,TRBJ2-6,CASSIQATGANVLTF
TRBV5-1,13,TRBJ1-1,CASSLSGGPEAFF
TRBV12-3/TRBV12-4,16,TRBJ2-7,CASSTPLLAGGLEQYF
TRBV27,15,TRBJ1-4,CASSLRAATNEKLFF
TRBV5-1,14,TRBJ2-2,CASAGSGRARELFF
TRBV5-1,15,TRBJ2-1,CASSLSQSSYNEQFF
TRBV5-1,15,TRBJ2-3,CASSPTSFSTDTQYF
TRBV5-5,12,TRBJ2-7,CASSFGGSEQYF
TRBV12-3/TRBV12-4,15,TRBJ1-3,CASGQGWSSGNTIYF
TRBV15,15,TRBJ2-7,CATSRGGSSSYEQYF
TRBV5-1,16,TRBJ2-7,CASSLVGAGISYEQYF
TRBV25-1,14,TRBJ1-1,CASSRLQGDTEAFF
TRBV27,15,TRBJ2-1,CASSSLARHLNEQFF
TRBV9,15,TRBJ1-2,CASSVASARDYGYTF